The TCR beta chain described here comes from a study of chemoradiotherapy in HPV16-positive cancers. Study-level background: Candidate HPV-specific clones and shared TCR motifs came from a couple of HPV16-positive patients.

The study's findings and limits: Better recurrence-free survival went with HPV-responsive T-cell expansion in HPV16-positive patients.

Trimming removed 2 bases from V and 6 bases from J; junction bases left unmatched: 10. Germline assignment: CDR1 SEHNR and CDR2 FQNEAQ (reference sequence). This CDR3 spans 16 amino acids. Method: immunoSEQ multiplex PCR; TCRdb's copy keeps in-frame clones and lacks some. Of over 1,500 clones detected, about 82% appear once; the ten largest clones hold over 5%. Comment on this clone: Its antigen is not known.

The chain is built from TRBV7-9 and TRBJ2-1; 7 positions match TRBD2. The sequencing used tumor tissue, collected from a patient who underwent chemoradiotherapy. This TCR derives from a human donor with HPV-associated anogenital cancer. The CDR3 reads CASSLQAGVYLNEQFF. CDR3 sequence (DNA): TGTGCCAGCAGCTTACAGGCGGGGGTTTATCTCAATGAGCAGTTCTTC.